This T cell receptor beta chain was recovered during a study of early T cells in non-severe SARS-CoV-2 infection. Study in general: Whole-blood bulk RNA, unsorted, was sequenced, and chains were unpaired.

Notes on the study in general: VDJdb matches were skewed toward anti-spike CD8 T cell responses.

The CDR3 totals 14 residues. Germline CDR1 SGHRS, CDR2 YFSETQ. Trimming took 1 base from V and 0 from J, leaving 8 bases between them. Attachment of unique molecular identifiers was made to individual cDNA molecules. TCRdb reprocessed the 5' RACE reads with MiXCR, giving one entry per CDR3 protein. The sample includes 55,000 to 80,000 distinct CDR3 sequences, 7.5% to 9% seen only once; the top ten take roughly 12%. This clonotype appeared many times. Its cognate antigen is unknown. The sample was whole blood, taken at baseline. This receptor was identified in an adult who was a healthcare worker with PCR-confirmed SARS-CoV-2 infection or an uninfected control (not recorded which). This sequence joins TRBV5-1 and TRBJ2-7; tentatively, D is TRBD2 (6 bases). The CDR3 protein is CASSLTGLSYEQYF. CDR3 sequence (DNA): TGCGCCAGCAGCTTGACGGGACTCTCCTACGAGCAGTACTTC.